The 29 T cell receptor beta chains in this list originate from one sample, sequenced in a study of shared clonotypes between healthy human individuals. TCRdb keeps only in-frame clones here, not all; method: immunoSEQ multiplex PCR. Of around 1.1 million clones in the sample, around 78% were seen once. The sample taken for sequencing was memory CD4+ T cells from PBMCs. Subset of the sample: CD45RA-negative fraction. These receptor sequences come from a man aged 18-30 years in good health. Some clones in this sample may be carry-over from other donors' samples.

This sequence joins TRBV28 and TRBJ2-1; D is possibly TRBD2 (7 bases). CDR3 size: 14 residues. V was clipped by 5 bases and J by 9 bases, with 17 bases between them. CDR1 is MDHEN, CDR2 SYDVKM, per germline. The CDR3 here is CASSPPRGGGEQFF. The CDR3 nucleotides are TGTGCCAGCAGTCCCCCGAGAGGGGGGGGTGAGCAGTTCTTC.

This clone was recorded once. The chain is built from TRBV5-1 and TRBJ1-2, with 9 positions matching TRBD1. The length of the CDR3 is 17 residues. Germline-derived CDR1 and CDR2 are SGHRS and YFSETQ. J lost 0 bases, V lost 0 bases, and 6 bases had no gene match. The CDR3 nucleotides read TGCGCCAGCAGCTTGGCGACAGGGGGAACAGCTAACTATGGCTACACCTTC. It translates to CASSLATGGTANYGYTF.

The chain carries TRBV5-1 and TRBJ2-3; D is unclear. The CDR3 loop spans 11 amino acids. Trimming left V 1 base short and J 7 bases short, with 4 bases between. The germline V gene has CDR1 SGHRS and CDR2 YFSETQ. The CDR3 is CASSLLNTQYF. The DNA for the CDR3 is TGCGCCAGCAGCTTGCTGAATACGCAGTATTTT.

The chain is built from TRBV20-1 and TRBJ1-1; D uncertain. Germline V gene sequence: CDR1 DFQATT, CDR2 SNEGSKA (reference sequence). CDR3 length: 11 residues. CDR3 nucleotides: TGCGTTGGAGGGAGATTCGGTGAAGCTTTCTTT. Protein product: CVGGRFGEAFF.

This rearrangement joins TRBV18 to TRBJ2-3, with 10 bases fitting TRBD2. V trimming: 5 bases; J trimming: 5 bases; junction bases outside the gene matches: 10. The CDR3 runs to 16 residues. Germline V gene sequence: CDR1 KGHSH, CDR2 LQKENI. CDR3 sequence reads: CASSANQGLAIDTQYF. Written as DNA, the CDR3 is TGTGCCAGCTCAGCCAACCAGGGACTAGCGATAGATACGCAGTATTTT.

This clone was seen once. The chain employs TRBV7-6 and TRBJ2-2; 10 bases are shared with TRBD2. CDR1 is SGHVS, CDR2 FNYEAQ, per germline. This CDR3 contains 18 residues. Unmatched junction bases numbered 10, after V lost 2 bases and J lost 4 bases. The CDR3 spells CASSLTLSGRALTGELFF. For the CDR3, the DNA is TGTGCCAGCAGCTTAACCCTCAGCGGGAGGGCCCTCACCGGGGAGCTGTTTTTT.

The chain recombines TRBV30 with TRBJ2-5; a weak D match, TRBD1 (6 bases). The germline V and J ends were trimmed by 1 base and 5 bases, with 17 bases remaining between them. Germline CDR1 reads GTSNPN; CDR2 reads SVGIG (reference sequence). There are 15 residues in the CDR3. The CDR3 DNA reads TGTGCCTGGAGTGGCAACTCAGGGGCCTGGGAGACCCAGTACTTC. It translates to CAWSGNSGAWETQYF.

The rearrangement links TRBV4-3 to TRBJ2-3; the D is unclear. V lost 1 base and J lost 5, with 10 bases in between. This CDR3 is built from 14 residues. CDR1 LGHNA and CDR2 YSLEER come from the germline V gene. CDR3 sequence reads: CASSQGSLGDTQYF. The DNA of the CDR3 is TGCGCCAGCAGCCAAGGGTCCTTGGGAGATACGCAGTATTTT.

CDR3 protein: CASSLYQGVGYSGNTIYF. Here the CDR3 DNA reads TGTGCCAGCAGCTTGTACCAGGGCGTCGGTTACTCTGGAAACACCATATATTTT. The J gene is TRBJ1-3, the V gene TRBV5-6; perhaps TRBD1 as D (5 bases). Germline CDR1 reads SGHDT; CDR2 reads YYEEEE. CDR3 length: 18 amino acids. V was shortened by 1 base and J by 0 bases, with 17 bases between the two germline ends.

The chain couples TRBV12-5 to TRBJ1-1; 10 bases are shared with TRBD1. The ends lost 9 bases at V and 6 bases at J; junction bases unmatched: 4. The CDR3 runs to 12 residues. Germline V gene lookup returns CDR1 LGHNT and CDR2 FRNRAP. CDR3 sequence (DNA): TGTGCTAGCGGGACAGGGGATGCTGAAGCTTTCTTT. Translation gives CASGTGDAEAFF.

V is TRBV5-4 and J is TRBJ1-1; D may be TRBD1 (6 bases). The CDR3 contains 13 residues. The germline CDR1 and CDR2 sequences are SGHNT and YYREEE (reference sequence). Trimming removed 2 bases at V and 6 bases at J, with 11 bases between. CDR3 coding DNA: TGTGCCAGCAGCTTAGGGGGTACATCTGAAGCTTTCTTT. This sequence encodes CASSLGGTSEAFF.

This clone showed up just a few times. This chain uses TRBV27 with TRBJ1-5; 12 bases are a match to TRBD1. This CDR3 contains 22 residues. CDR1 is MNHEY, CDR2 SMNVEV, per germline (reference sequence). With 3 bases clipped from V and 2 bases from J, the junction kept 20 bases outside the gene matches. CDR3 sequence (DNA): TGTGCCAGCAGTTTCTCTACCGGGACAGGGGGCTTCCTCTTTATAGGCAATCAGCCCCAGCATTTT. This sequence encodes CASSFSTGTGGFLFIGNQPQHF.

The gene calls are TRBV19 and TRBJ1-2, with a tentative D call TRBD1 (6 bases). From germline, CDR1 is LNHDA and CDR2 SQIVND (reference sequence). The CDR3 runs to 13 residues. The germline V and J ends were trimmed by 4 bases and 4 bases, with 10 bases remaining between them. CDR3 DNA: TGTGCCAGTAGTACCCGGGACACCTATGGCTACACCTTC. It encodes CASSTRDTYGYTF.

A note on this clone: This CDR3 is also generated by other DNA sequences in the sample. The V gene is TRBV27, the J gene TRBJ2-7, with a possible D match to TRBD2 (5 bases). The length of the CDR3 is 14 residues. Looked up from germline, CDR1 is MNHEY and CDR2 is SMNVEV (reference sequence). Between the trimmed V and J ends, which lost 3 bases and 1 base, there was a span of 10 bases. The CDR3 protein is CASSLSRDSYEQYF. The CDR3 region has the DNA TGTGCCAGCAGTTTGTCCCGGGATTCCTACGAGCAGTACTTC.

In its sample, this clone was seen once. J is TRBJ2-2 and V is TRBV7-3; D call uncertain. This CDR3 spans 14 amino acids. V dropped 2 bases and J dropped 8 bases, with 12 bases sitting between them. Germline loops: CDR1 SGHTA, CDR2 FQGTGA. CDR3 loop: CASSLRHPRGELFF. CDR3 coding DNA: TGTGCCAGCAGCTTACGTCACCCAAGGGGGGAGCTGTTTTTT.

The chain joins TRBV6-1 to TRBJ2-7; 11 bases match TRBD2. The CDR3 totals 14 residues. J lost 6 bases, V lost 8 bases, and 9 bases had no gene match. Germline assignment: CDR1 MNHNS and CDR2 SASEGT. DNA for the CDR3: TGTGCCAGCCGCCAACTAGCGGGAGCGGTCGAGCAGTACTTC. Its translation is CASRQLAGAVEQYF.

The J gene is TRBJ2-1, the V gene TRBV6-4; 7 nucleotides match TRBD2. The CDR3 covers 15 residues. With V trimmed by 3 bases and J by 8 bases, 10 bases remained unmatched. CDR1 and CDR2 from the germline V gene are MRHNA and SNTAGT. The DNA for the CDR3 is TGTGCCAGCAGTGAAAAGAGGGGAGGGCGCGATGAGCAGTTCTTC. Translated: CASSEKRGGRDEQFF.

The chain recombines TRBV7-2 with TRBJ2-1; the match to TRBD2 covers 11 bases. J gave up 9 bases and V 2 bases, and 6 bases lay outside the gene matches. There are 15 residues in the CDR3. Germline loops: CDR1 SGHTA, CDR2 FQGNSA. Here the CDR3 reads CASSLFLAGGSEQFF. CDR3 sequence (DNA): TGTGCCAGCAGCTTATTCCTAGCGGGAGGAAGTGAGCAGTTCTTC.

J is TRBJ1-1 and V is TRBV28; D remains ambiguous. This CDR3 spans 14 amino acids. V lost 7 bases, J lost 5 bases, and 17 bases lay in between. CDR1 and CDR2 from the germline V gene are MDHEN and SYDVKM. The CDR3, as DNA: TGTGCCAGCATCCGGTCGGGAGTAGGGACTGAAGCTTTCTTT. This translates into CASIRSGVGTEAFF.

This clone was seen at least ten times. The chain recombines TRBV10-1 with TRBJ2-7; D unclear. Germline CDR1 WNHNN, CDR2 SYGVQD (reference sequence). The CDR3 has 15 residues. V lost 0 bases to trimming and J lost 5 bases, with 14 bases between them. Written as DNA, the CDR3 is TGCGCCAGCAGTGAGTCTTTGGGAAATAACGACGAGCAGTACTTC. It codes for CASSESLGNNDEQYF.

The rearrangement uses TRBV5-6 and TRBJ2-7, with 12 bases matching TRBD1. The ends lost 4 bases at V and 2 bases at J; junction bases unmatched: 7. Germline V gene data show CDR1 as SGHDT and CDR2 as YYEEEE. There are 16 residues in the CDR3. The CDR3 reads CASSAGTGGGPYEQYF. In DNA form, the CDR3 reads TGTGCCAGCAGCGCAGGGACAGGGGGCGGCCCCTACGAGCAGTACTTC.

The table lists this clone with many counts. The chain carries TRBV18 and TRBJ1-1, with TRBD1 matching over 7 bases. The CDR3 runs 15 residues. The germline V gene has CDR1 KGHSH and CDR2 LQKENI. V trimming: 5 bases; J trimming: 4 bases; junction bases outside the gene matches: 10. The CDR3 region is CASSSAQGWGTEAFF. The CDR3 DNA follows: TGTGCCAGCTCAAGCGCACAGGGGTGGGGCACTGAAGCTTTCTTT.

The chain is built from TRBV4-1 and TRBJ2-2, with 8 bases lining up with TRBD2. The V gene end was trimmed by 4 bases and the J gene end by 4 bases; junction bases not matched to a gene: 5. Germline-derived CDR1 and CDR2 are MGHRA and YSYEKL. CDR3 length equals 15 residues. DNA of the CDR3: TGCGCCAGCAGCCTAGCGGGAATGGGCACCGGGGAGCTGTTTTTT. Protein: CASSLAGMGTGELFF.

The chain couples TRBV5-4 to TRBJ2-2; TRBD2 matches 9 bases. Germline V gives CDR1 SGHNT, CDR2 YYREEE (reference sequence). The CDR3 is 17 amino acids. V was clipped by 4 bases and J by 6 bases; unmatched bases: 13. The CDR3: CASSPSASGRSPGELFF. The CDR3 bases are TGTGCCAGCAGCCCTTCAGCAAGCGGGAGGAGCCCCGGGGAGCTGTTTTTT.

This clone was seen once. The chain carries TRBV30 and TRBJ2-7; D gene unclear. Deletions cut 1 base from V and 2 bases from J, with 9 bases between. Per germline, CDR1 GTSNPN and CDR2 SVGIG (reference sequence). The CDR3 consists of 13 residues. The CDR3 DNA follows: TGTGCCTGGAGTGGGACCAGCCCCTACGAGCAGTACTTC. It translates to CAWSGTSPYEQYF. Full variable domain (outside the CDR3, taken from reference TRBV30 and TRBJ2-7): SQTIHQWPATLVQPVGSPLSLECTVEGTSNPNLYWYRQAAGRGLQLLFYSVGIGQISSEVPQNLSASRPQDRQFILSSKKLLLSDSGFYLCAWSGTSPYEQYFGPGTRLTVT.

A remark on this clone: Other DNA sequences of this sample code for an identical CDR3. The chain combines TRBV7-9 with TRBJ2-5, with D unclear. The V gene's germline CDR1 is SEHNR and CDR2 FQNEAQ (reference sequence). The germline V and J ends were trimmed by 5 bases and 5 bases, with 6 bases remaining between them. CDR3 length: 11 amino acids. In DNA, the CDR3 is TGTGCCAGCAGCCCACTGGAGACCCAGTACTTC. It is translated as CASSPLETQYF.

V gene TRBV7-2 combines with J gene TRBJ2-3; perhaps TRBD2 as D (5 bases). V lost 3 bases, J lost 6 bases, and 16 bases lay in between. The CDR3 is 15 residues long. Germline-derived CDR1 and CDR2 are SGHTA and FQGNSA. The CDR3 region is CASSFYSASDDTQYF. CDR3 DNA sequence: TGTGCCAGCAGCTTCTATAGCGCCTCAGACGATACGCAGTATTTT. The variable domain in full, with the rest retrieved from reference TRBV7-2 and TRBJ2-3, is GAGVSQSPSNKVTEKGKDVELRCDPISGHTALYWYRQSLGQGLEFLIYFQGNSAPDKSGLPSDRFSAERTGGSVSTLTIQRTQQEDSAVYLCASSFYSASDDTQYFGPGTRLTVL.

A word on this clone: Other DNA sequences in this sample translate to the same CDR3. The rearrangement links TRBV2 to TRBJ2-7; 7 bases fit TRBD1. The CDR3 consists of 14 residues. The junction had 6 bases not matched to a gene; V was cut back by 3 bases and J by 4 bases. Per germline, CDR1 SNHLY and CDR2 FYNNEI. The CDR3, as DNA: TGTGCCAGCAGTGAGCAGGGGGAAACTTACGAGCAGTACTTC. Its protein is CASSEQGETYEQYF.

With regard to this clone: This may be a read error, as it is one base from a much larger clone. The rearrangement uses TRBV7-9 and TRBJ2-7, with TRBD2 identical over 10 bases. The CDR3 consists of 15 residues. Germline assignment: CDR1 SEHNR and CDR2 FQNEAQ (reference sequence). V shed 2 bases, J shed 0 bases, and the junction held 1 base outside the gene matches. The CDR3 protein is CASSLSSGSSYEQYF. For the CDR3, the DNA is TGTGCCAGCAGCTTATCTAGCGGGAGCTCCTACGAGCAGTACTTC.